This T cell receptor beta chain was recovered during a study of T cell responses to AZD1222 COVID-19 vaccine. The study, taken as a whole, reports: Spike-specific TCR breadth and depth rose after two AZD1222 doses.

Germline V CDR1 and CDR2: SGHTA, FQGTGA. After removal of 5 bases from V and 4 bases from J, the junction contained 7 bases not matched to a gene. The length of the CDR3 is 15 residues. On this clone itself: Its antigen is undetermined.

The repertoire was sequenced with immunoSEQ multiplex PCR; TCRdb's copy has only in-frame clones and lacks some. The data contain around 60,000 clones, over 80% of them seen just once; the ten biggest clones take up 6.3%. The source is an adult who received the MenACWY meningococcal vaccine as a control. The V call is TRBV7-3, the J call TRBJ2-1; 8 positions match TRBD2. The source material was peripheral blood, sampled 28 days after the second dose of the MenACWY control vaccine. In DNA form, the CDR3 reads TGTGCCAGCAGCCCCCGACTAGCGAATTACAATGAGCAGTTCTTC. It yields the protein CASSPRLANYNEQFF.